A single sample gave rise to the 25 T cell receptor beta chains below, sequenced in a study of T cell repertoires in cytomegalovirus infection. TCRdb re-called the reads with MiXCR, one entry per CDR3 protein. The repertoire holds about 110,000 distinct CDR3 sequences, about 30% seen once, with roughly 81% in the top ten. For these TCRs, the target antigens are not known. This specimen consisted of CD8+ T cells from cultured PBMCs, obtained from culture after CMV antigen stimulation. The receptors originated from a human donor in good health (CMV status not recorded). Some clones in this sample may be carry-over from other donors' samples.

DNA of the CDR3: TGTGCCAGCAGTTTTTTCGGTGGGCCTAATGAAAAACTGTTTTTT. Encoded protein: CASSFFGGPNEKLFF. The rearrangement uses TRBV27 and TRBJ1-4; D is unresolved. The CDR3 covers 15 residues. CDR1 and CDR2 (germline): MNHEY, SMNVEV (reference sequence). Trimming pared 3 bases from V and 3 bases from J, leaving 11 bases between.

The chain recombines TRBV11-2 with TRBJ2-5, with D unresolved. This CDR3 is built from 15 residues. The V and J ends lost 4 bases and 4 bases respectively, with 16 bases between them. Germline V lookup: CDR1 SGHAT, CDR2 FQNNGV. The CDR3 loop reads CASSSYTDYPETQYF. The CDR3 nucleotides read TGTGCCAGCAGCTCCTACACAGATTACCCAGAGACCCAGTACTTC.

The CDR3 bases are TGTGCCAGCAGCCGGTTAGATACGCAGTATTTT. Translation: CASSRLDTQYF. The rearrangement links TRBV6-6 to TRBJ2-3; no definite D call. CDR3 size: 11 residues. Per the germline V gene, CDR1 is MNHNY and CDR2 is SVGAGI (reference sequence). Trimming took off 6 bases at V and 5 bases at J, with 6 bases between the two ends.

The chain is built from TRBV2 and TRBJ1-1, with TRBD1 matching over 7 bases. Per germline, CDR1 SNHLY and CDR2 FYNNEI. Unmatched junction bases numbered 9, after V lost 6 bases and J lost 11 bases. CDR3 size: 12 residues. The CDR3 here is CASRYDRVRAFF. The CDR3 DNA is TGTGCCAGCAGGTACGACAGGGTGAGGGCTTTCTTT.

In its sample, this clonotype was seen a few times. The V gene is TRBV12-3 or TRBV12-4, the J gene TRBJ1-1; no firm D call. CDR3 size: 12 residues. V was clipped by 6 bases and J by 4 bases, with 9 bases between them. The DNA of the CDR3 is TGTGCCAGCAGAGCCCCAGGCACTGAAGCTTTCTTT. It encodes CASRAPGTEAFF.

This clonotype has a handful of counts. This chain joins TRBV28 and TRBJ2-1; TRBD2 aligns across 10 bases. After removal of 7 bases from V and 8 bases from J, the junction contained 8 bases not matched to a gene. The CDR3 is made up of 14 amino acids. CDR1 and CDR2 from the germline V gene are MDHEN and SYDVKM. CDR3 residues: CASTRTSGVYEQFF. As DNA, the CDR3 is TGTGCCAGCACCCGGACTAGCGGAGTCTATGAGCAGTTCTTC.

This clonotype showed up many times. The chain employs TRBV7-3 and TRBJ2-1, with 8 nucleotides matching TRBD2. The CDR3 contains 15 residues. V gave up 5 bases and J gave up 0 bases; unmatched junction bases: 3. Looked up from germline, CDR1 is SGHTA and CDR2 is FQGTGA. The CDR3 sequence: CASSIAGSSYNEQFF. Here the CDR3 DNA reads TGTGCCAGCAGCATAGCGGGGAGCTCCTACAATGAGCAGTTCTTC.

This chain uses TRBV27 with TRBJ2-5, with a weak D call TRBD1 (5 bases). This CDR3 is built from 15 residues. Trimming pared 6 bases from V and 0 bases from J, leaving 14 bases between. Looked up from germline, CDR1 is MNHEY and CDR2 is SMNVEV (reference sequence). Here the CDR3 reads CASRQRDSHQETQYF. CDR3 nucleotides: TGTGCCAGCAGGCAAAGAGACAGCCACCAAGAGACCCAGTACTTC.

The CDR3 here is CASTILAETQYF. In DNA, the CDR3 is TGTGCCAGCACCATATTAGCGGAGACCCAGTACTTC. The chain uses TRBV7-8 and TRBJ2-5, with a possible D match to TRBD2 (5 bases). V lost 7 bases and J lost 5, with 11 bases in between. This CDR3 is built from 12 residues. Germline V lookup: CDR1 SGHVS, CDR2 FQNEAQ.

This chain joins TRBV4-1 and TRBJ1-2; TRBD1 might be the D (5 bases). CDR1 MGHRA and CDR2 YSYEKL come from the germline V gene. The CDR3 is 14 amino acids. Trimming stripped 3 bases from V and 4 bases from J, with 12 bases between. CDR3 DNA: TGCGCCAGCAGCCATACAGGAACCTTCTATGGCTACACCTTC. This translates into CASSHTGTFYGYTF.

This clonotype was seen many times. V usage is TRBV7-9 and J usage is TRBJ2-2; unclear D gene. CDR1 SEHNR and CDR2 FQNEAQ come from the germline V gene (reference sequence). The CDR3 sequence is 16 residues long. Trimming shortened V by 7 bases and J by 0 bases, and 15 bases separated the two germline ends. As DNA, the CDR3 is TGTGCCAGCACCCCTTTTGAGGCCTCGAACACCGGGGAGCTGTTTTTT. It specifies CASTPFEASNTGELFF. The full variable domain, completed using reference TRBV7-9 and TRBJ2-2, is DTGVSQNPRHKITKRGQNVTFRCDPISEHNRLYWYRQTLGQGPEFLTYFQNEAQLEKSRLLSDRFSAERPKGSFSTLEIQRTEQGDSAMYLCASTPFEASNTGELFFGEGSRLTVL.

This clonotype was seen a handful of times. The chain carries TRBV6-5 and TRBJ1-2, with unresolved D. Germline V gives CDR1 MNHEY, CDR2 SVGAGI. Trimming cost V 7 bases and J 4 bases, with 19 bases left between them. This CDR3 region has 15 residues. The CDR3 is CASTPLLGDFYGYTF. The CDR3 DNA reads TGTGCCAGCACCCCTCTCCTGGGAGACTTCTATGGCTACACCTTC.

Worth noting for this clonotype: A read error may be the cause here, since a much bigger clone is one base away. The chain employs TRBV7-9 and TRBJ2-1; D possibly corresponds to TRBD2 (6 bases). The germline V gene encodes CDR1 SEHNR and CDR2 FQNEAQ (reference sequence). The CDR3 sequence is 16 residues long. Trimming stripped 5 bases from V and 5 bases from J, with 19 bases between. CDR3 residues: CASSPPFGLTDNEQFF. The CDR3 nucleotides are TGTGCCAGCAGCCCGCCGTTCGGACTAACCGACAATGAGCAGTTCTTC.

The chain uses TRBV28 and TRBJ2-1; D is undetermined. V was shortened by 2 bases and J by 5 bases, with 10 bases between the two germline ends. This CDR3 is built from 14 residues. CDR1 and CDR2 from the germline V gene are MDHEN and SYDVKM. The CDR3 region has the DNA TGTGCCAGCAGTTTAGGGCAGACCCACAATGAGCAGTTCTTC. Residues: CASSLGQTHNEQFF.

V and J are TRBV27 and TRBJ2-7; tentatively, D is TRBD1 (6 bases). Germline V gives CDR1 MNHEY, CDR2 SMNVEV (reference sequence). This CDR3 region has 14 residues. Trimming pared 4 bases from V and 6 bases from J, leaving 16 bases between. CDR3 bases: TGTGCCAGCAGTTCCGGACAGTTCGCGGGCGAGCAGTACTTC. Protein sequence: CASSSGQFAGEQYF.

This clonotype appeared a few times. V and J are TRBV27 and TRBJ1-4, with D perhaps matching TRBD1 (6 bases). Germline lookup yields CDR1 MNHEY and CDR2 SMNVEV (reference sequence). V shed 2 bases and J shed 7 bases, with 17 bases lying between them. The CDR3 has 16 amino acids. CDR3 region: CASSLHGTGRSEKLFF. The CDR3 DNA is TGTGCCAGCAGTTTACACGGAACAGGGAGAAGTGAAAAACTGTTTTTT.

The chain joins TRBV10-3 to TRBJ1-1; D remains ambiguous. V gave up 6 bases and J gave up 3 bases, with 8 bases separating them. The germline gives CDR1 ENHRY, CDR2 SYGVKD. The CDR3 sequence is 12 residues long. The CDR3, as DNA: TGTGCCATCAGCAACGCATACACTGAAGCTTTCTTT. Encoded protein: CAISNAYTEAFF.

This clonotype appeared once. The rearrangement links TRBV27 to TRBJ1-5; weak D call: TRBD1 (5 bases). CDR1 MNHEY and CDR2 SMNVEV come from the germline V gene (reference sequence). Trimming removed 5 bases from V and 4 bases from J, with 6 bases in between. CDR3 length: 12 residues. The CDR3 region has the DNA TGTGCCAGCAGTCAGGGAAATCAGCCCCAGCATTTT. Its translation: CASSQGNQPQHF.

The chain couples TRBV12-3 or TRBV12-4 to TRBJ2-7; 9 bases are shared with TRBD1. The CDR3 is made up of 14 amino acids. Germline trimming cut 6 bases from V and 4 bases from J; bases unmatched to any gene: 7. Written as DNA, the CDR3 is TGTGCCAGCAGGACCGGGACAGGGAGTTACGAGCAGTACTTC. Its protein product is CASRTGTGSYEQYF.

In this sample, this clonotype turned up a few times. This chain joins TRBV12-3 or TRBV12-4 and TRBJ1-4; D gene unclear. Between the trimmed V and J ends, which lost 2 bases and 0 bases, there was a span of 10 bases. CDR3 length: 16 residues. CDR3 loop: CASSLLGIATNEKLFF. CDR3 nucleotides: TGTGCCAGCAGTTTACTCGGAATTGCAACTAATGAAAAACTGTTTTTT.

The chain has TRBV5-1 and TRBJ1-4, with unresolved D. Trimming removed 4 bases at V and 8 bases at J, with 15 bases between. CDR3 length equals 14 residues. Germline CDR1 is SGHRS and CDR2 is YFSETQ. The CDR3 coding sequence is TGCGCCAGCAGCCCGATCCTAAGGAAGGAAAAACTGTTTTTT. It yields the protein CASSPILRKEKLFF.

The chain is built from TRBV28 and TRBJ2-1; 7 bases align to TRBD2. The CDR3 covers 13 residues. Germline trimming cut 5 bases from V and 7 bases from J; bases unmatched to any gene: 5. Germline V gene sequence: CDR1 MDHEN, CDR2 SYDVKM. The CDR3 region is CASSRTGGNEQFF. The CDR3 DNA reads TGTGCCAGCAGTCGAACGGGGGGTAATGAGCAGTTCTTC.

CDR3 region: CASSIGGAFNQPQHF. Here the CDR3 DNA reads TGTGCCAGTAGTATAGGGGGGGCATTCAATCAGCCCCAGCATTTT. The V gene is TRBV19, the J gene TRBJ1-5; TRBD1 might be the D (6 bases). The length of the CDR3 is 15 residues. The V end was cut by 1 base, the J end by 3 bases, with 10 bases between. In germline, CDR1 is LNHDA, CDR2 SQIVND (reference sequence).

This clonotype was picked up many times. This sequence joins TRBV7-6 and TRBJ1-1; the D gene is possibly TRBD1 (5 bases). The V end was cut by 6 bases, the J end by 1 base, with 9 bases between. The CDR3 length is 13 residues. Looked up from germline, CDR1 is SGHVS and CDR2 is FNYEAQ. CDR3 in amino acids: CASRRGQNTEAFF. DNA for the CDR3: TGTGCCAGCAGAAGGGGCCAGAACACTGAAGCTTTCTTT.

This sequence joins TRBV7-9 and TRBJ1-2; D unclear. The CDR3 is 13 amino acids. V lost 3 bases and J lost 0, with 5 bases in between. CDR1 is SEHNR and CDR2 is FQNEAQ in the germline V gene (reference sequence). CDR3 DNA sequence: TGTGCCAGCAGCTTGACTCCTAACTATGGCTACACCTTC. This gives the protein CASSLTPNYGYTF.